This is a list of T cell receptor beta chains from one sample in a study of immune heterogeneity within non-small cell lung tumors. From the multiplex PCR reads, TCRdb called clonotypes with MiXCR, one entry per CDR3 protein. The sample shows under 7,500 distinct CDR3 sequences, approximately 20% of them seen only once. Sequences were obtained from lung tumor tissue. All receptors come from a man aged 60 to 75 with non-small cell lung cancer. CDR3s include the opening cysteine and the closing phenylalanine or tryptophan. Fields, in order: V gene, J gene, D gene, clone size, CDR3 DNA, CDR3 protein. A D gene is named only where the DNA matches it firmly. Rows may omit the clone size; those that give it use once, few, many or a size class.

v_call: TRBV6-1; j_call: TRBJ2-7; d_call: TRBD1; clone_size: medium-sized; cdr3_nt: TGTGCCAGCAGTGAAGCCGGGACAGGGAAATCCGAGCAGTACTTC; cdr3_aa: CASSEAGTGKSEQYF
v_call: TRBV11-2; j_call: TRBJ2-1; d_call: TRBD2; clone_size: .; cdr3_nt: TGTGCCAGCAGCTTACACTCGGGACTAGTAGGCAATGAGCAGTTCTTC; cdr3_aa: CASSLHSGLVGNEQFF
v_call: TRBV7-2; j_call: TRBJ2-1; d_call: .; clone_size: medium-sized; cdr3_nt: TGTGCCAGCAAGAGGTCGTGGACCGAGGACGGGGGTGAGTTCTTC; cdr3_aa: CASKRSWTEDGGEFF
v_call: TRBV14; j_call: TRBJ1-3; d_call: .; clone_size: many; cdr3_nt: TGTGCCAGCAGCCAAGCAGGGCTCGGAAACACCATATATTTT; cdr3_aa: CASSQAGLGNTIYF
v_call: TRBV9; j_call: TRBJ1-4; d_call: .; clone_size: medium-sized; cdr3_nt: TGTGCCAGCAGCATTTCGGACGGAGCAACTAATGAAAAACTGTTTTTT; cdr3_aa: CASSISDGATNEKLFF
v_call: TRBV12-3/TRBV12-4; j_call: TRBJ2-5; d_call: .; clone_size: medium-sized; cdr3_nt: TGTGCCAGCAGTTTACGAACAGGGAGAGGAGAGACCCAGTACTTC; cdr3_aa: CASSLRTGRGETQYF
v_call: TRBV5-1; j_call: TRBJ1-2; d_call: .; clone_size: many; cdr3_nt: TGCGCCAGCACGGCCCTAGAGAGCACAGCGGAGGGCTACACCTTC; cdr3_aa: CASTALESTAEGYTF
v_call: TRBV11-3; j_call: TRBJ1-1; d_call: TRBD1; clone_size: many; cdr3_nt: TGTGCCAGCAGCCTGGGACAGGGGGCTGGTACTGAAGCTTTCTTT; cdr3_aa: CASSLGQGAGTEAFF
v_call: TRBV4-1; j_call: TRBJ1-6; d_call: .; clone_size: many; cdr3_nt: TGCGCCAGCAGCCCCTTAGGGGGGACGGAGTCACCCCTCCACTTT; cdr3_aa: CASSPLGGTESPLHF
v_call: TRBV4-1; j_call: TRBJ2-3; d_call: TRBD2; clone_size: medium-sized; cdr3_nt: TGCGCCAGCAGCCCGTGGACTAGCGGGACAGATACGCAGTATTTT; cdr3_aa: CASSPWTSGTDTQYF
v_call: TRBV13; j_call: TRBJ2-1; d_call: TRBD1; clone_size: many; cdr3_nt: TGTGCCAGCAGCGCCAGGGACAGATACAATGAGCAGTTCTTC; cdr3_aa: CASSARDRYNEQFF
v_call: TRBV20-1; j_call: TRBJ2-1; d_call: TRBD2; clone_size: medium-sized; cdr3_nt: TGCAGTGTCACAGCGGGAGGGCCTTACAATGAGCAGTTCTTC; cdr3_aa: CSVTAGGPYNEQFF
v_call: TRBV4-1; j_call: TRBJ2-3; d_call: TRBD2; clone_size: many; cdr3_nt: TGCGCCAGCAGCCAGGGGCGGGAGCGTGCTACGCAGTATTTT; cdr3_aa: CASSQGRERATQYF
v_call: TRBV6-1; j_call: TRBJ2-5; d_call: .; clone_size: medium-sized; cdr3_nt: TGTGCCAGCAGGAATACAGGGTCGGGAGAGACCCAGTACTTC; cdr3_aa: CASRNTGSGETQYF
v_call: TRBV28; j_call: TRBJ1-5; d_call: .; clone_size: many; cdr3_nt: TGTGCCAGCACCCAAGCCGGGACGAGTAGCAATCAGCCCCAGCATTTT; cdr3_aa: CASTQAGTSSNQPQHF
v_call: TRBV5-4; j_call: TRBJ2-7; d_call: TRBD2; clone_size: many; cdr3_nt: TGTGCCAGCAGCTTGTCTAGCGGTTACGAGCAGTACTTC; cdr3_aa: CASSLSSGYEQYF
v_call: TRBV15; j_call: TRBJ1-4; d_call: TRBD1; clone_size: medium-sized; cdr3_nt: TGTGCCACCAGCAGAGAGGACAGGGGCTATGAAAAACTGTTTTTT; cdr3_aa: CATSREDRGYEKLFF
v_call: TRBV18; j_call: TRBJ2-5; d_call: .; clone_size: .; cdr3_nt: TGTGCCAGCTCACCCGCGAACCAAGAGACCCAGTACTTC; cdr3_aa: CASSPANQETQYF
v_call: TRBV11-3; j_call: TRBJ2-3; d_call: TRBD2; clone_size: many; cdr3_nt: TGTGCCAGCAGCCGGGGGACTAGCGGTGACACAGATACGCAGTATTTT; cdr3_aa: CASSRGTSGDTDTQYF
v_call: TRBV20-1; j_call: TRBJ1-6; d_call: .; clone_size: medium-sized; cdr3_nt: TGCAGTGCTAGAGGGGTAGGGCATAATTCACCCCTCCACTTT; cdr3_aa: CSARGVGHNSPLHF
v_call: TRBV30; j_call: TRBJ1-5; d_call: .; clone_size: medium-sized; cdr3_nt: TGTGCCTGGATCCGGGACGATAATAGCAATCAGCCCCAGCATTTT; cdr3_aa: CAWIRDDNSNQPQHF
v_call: TRBV5-1; j_call: TRBJ2-7; d_call: TRBD1; clone_size: medium-sized; cdr3_nt: TGCGCCAGCAGCTTGGGACAGGGATCCTACGAGCAGTACTTC; cdr3_aa: CASSLGQGSYEQYF
v_call: TRBV11-2; j_call: TRBJ2-2; d_call: .; clone_size: medium-sized; cdr3_nt: TGTGCCAGCAGCTTAACCACTAATACCGGGGAGCTGTTTTTT; cdr3_aa: CASSLTTNTGELFF
v_call: TRBV27; j_call: TRBJ2-1; d_call: .; clone_size: medium-sized; cdr3_nt: TGTGCCAGCAGTTTCCCCGGCCAGATCAATGAGCAGTTCTTC; cdr3_aa: CASSFPGQINEQFF
v_call: TRBV15; j_call: TRBJ2-3; d_call: TRBD2; clone_size: medium-sized; cdr3_nt: TGTGCCACGAGACTAGCTGGGGCCACAGATACGCAGTATTTT; cdr3_aa: CATRLAGATDTQYF
v_call: TRBV9; j_call: TRBJ2-3; d_call: .; clone_size: many; cdr3_nt: TGTGCCAGCAGCGCCAGCTGGGGGGATACGCAGTATTTT; cdr3_aa: CASSASWGDTQYF
v_call: TRBV5-1; j_call: TRBJ2-1; d_call: TRBD1; clone_size: medium-sized; cdr3_nt: TGCGCCAGCAGCCTGGACAGGGAGCAGTTCTTC; cdr3_aa: CASSLDREQFF
v_call: TRBV6-1; j_call: TRBJ2-2; d_call: TRBD1; clone_size: many; cdr3_nt: TGTGCCAGCAGGGACAGGGGGACCGGGGAGCTGTTTTTT; cdr3_aa: CASRDRGTGELFF
v_call: TRBV4-1; j_call: TRBJ2-7; d_call: TRBD1; clone_size: medium-sized; cdr3_nt: TGCGCCAGCAGCCACCCCGGGACAGGAACCTACGAGCAGTACTTC; cdr3_aa: CASSHPGTGTYEQYF
v_call: TRBV20-1; j_call: TRBJ2-3; d_call: TRBD1; clone_size: many; cdr3_nt: TGCAGTGCGGCAGGGGGCGGGATGATCACAGATACGCAGTATTTT; cdr3_aa: CSAAGGGMITDTQYF
v_call: TRBV20-1; j_call: TRBJ2-7; d_call: .; clone_size: medium-sized; cdr3_nt: TGCAGTGCTAGAGATCTAGGGCTAGCGAGTTTGGACGAGCAGTACTTC; cdr3_aa: CSARDLGLASLDEQYF
v_call: TRBV18; j_call: TRBJ1-6; d_call: TRBD1; clone_size: many; cdr3_nt: TGTGCCAGCTCGCCGCGACAGGGTGAGGGTTCACCCCTCCACTTT; cdr3_aa: CASSPRQGEGSPLHF
v_call: TRBV5-1; j_call: TRBJ2-5; d_call: .; clone_size: .; cdr3_nt: TGCGCCAGCAGCGGGATGGGGGAGACCCAGTACTTC; cdr3_aa: CASSGMGETQYF
v_call: TRBV20-1; j_call: TRBJ2-1; d_call: TRBD2; clone_size: medium-sized; cdr3_nt: TGCAGTGCTAACCCCAGAGCGGGACCGCTCTACAATGAGCAGTTCTTC; cdr3_aa: CSANPRAGPLYNEQFF
v_call: TRBV5-1; j_call: TRBJ1-5; d_call: .; clone_size: medium-sized; cdr3_nt: TGCGCCAGCAGCCGAACAGGTAATAGCAATCAGCCCCAGCATTTT; cdr3_aa: CASSRTGNSNQPQHF
v_call: TRBV5-1; j_call: TRBJ2-7; d_call: .; clone_size: medium-sized; cdr3_nt: TGCGCCAGCAGCTTGTCGTCAGACACCTACGAGCAGTACTTC; cdr3_aa: CASSLSSDTYEQYF
v_call: TRBV29-1; j_call: TRBJ1-6; d_call: TRBD1; clone_size: medium-sized; cdr3_nt: TGCAGCGTACTCGACAGGGATAATTCACCCCTCCACTTT; cdr3_aa: CSVLDRDNSPLHF
v_call: TRBV5-1; j_call: TRBJ2-2; d_call: TRBD2; clone_size: many; cdr3_nt: TGCGCCACTTATAGCGGGGACGCGAACACCGGGGAGCTGTTTTTT; cdr3_aa: CATYSGDANTGELFF